This T cell receptor beta chain is drawn from a study of identical twins. Each CDR3 protein gets one entry after TCRdb re-called the 5' RACE reads with MiXCR. The top ten clones hold under 0.95% of a sample with 500,000 to 600,000 distinct CDR3 sequences, 22% of them seen once. Study-wide results and limits: Weaker excess twin sharing was seen among beta out-of-frame sequences. Cross-sectional statistics underpinned the conclusions; the same donors were not followed.

As to this clonotype: Its antigen is unknown.

Germline V gene data show CDR1 as LGHNT and CDR2 as FRNRAP. There are 14 residues in the CDR3. Trimming left V 6 bases short and J 5 bases short, with 14 bases between. The data were also submitted as part of a second study, on T cells expressing NK-cell markers.

Sequenced input: CD4+ T cells sorted from blood. V gene TRBV12-5 combines with J gene TRBJ1-5; D not certain. This receptor was obtained from a woman between 18 and 29 years old in good health. The DNA for the CDR3 is TGTGCTAGTGGCGATACACAGAGATATCAGCCCCAGCATTTT. Its protein product is CASGDTQRYQPQHF.